These 18 T cell receptor beta chains originate from one sample sequenced in a study of Graves' ophthalmopathy and Graves' hyperthyroidism. Scientists amplified the TCR beta CDR3 regions from RNA transcripts. An opening RT-PCR round employed HTBI primers and preceded a second-round multiplex PCR. TCRdb analysed the multiplex PCR reads with MiXCR anew, one entry per CDR3 protein. The data show fewer than 650,000 distinct CDR3 sequences, roughly 20% seen once. Source material: peripheral blood. The receptors here all came from a woman aged 18-29 years with stable Graves' hyperthyroidism. Some clones in this sample may be carry-over from other donors' samples.

Ten or more counts support this clonotype. At one boundary the junction diverges from the germline segment, which might be a read error. This chain joins TRBV25-1 and TRBJ1-2, with 8 bases that match TRBD1. Germline CDR1 and CDR2: MGHDK and SYGVNS. CDR3 length: 15 residues. The CDR3 reads CASSASTGEDYGYTF. In DNA, the CDR3 is TGTGCCAGCAGTGCCTCGACAGGGGAGGACTACGGCTACACCTTC.

The chain carries TRBV20-1 and TRBJ2-5, with D maybe TRBD2 (6 bases). Germline lookup yields CDR1 DFQATT and CDR2 SNEGSKA (reference sequence). This CDR3 contains 14 residues. Trimming took 0 bases from V and 2 from J, leaving 10 bases between them. CDR3: CSARDGTGQETQYF. The CDR3 nucleotides are TGCAGTGCTAGAGATGGGACTGGGCAAGAGACCCAGTACTTC.

This clonotype was counted ten times or more. This chain connects TRBV6-5 to TRBJ2-3; D gene unclear. V was pared by 6 bases and J by 2 bases, with 15 bases between. Germline V gene lookup returns CDR1 MNHEY and CDR2 SVGAGI. The CDR3 covers 15 residues. The CDR3 sequence: CASSSWSQHTDTQYF. The DNA of the CDR3 is TGTGCCAGCAGCAGTTGGTCGCAGCACACAGATACGCAGTATTTT.

This clonotype occurred a few times. The J gene is TRBJ2-5, the V gene TRBV12-3 or TRBV12-4; D is ambiguous. Trimming took off 6 bases at V and 2 bases at J, with 13 bases between the two ends. The CDR3 length is 14 residues. CDR3 in amino acids: CASSLHRSQETQYF. The CDR3 region has the DNA TGTGCCAGCAGCCTTCACCGGAGTCAAGAGACCCAGTACTTC.

Ten or more counts support this clonotype. The CDR3 DNA sequence: TGTGCCAGCAGGAGACTAGCGGGGGTCACCGGGTTGGAGACCCAGTACTTC. Translation gives CASRRLAGVTGLETQYF. The chain has TRBV6-1 and TRBJ2-5, with 12 bases matching TRBD2. Germline CDR1 MNHNS, CDR2 SASEGT. CDR3 length: 17 residues. Trimming at V came to 6 bases and at J to 5 bases, leaving 13 bases not matched to a gene.

This clonotype occurred a few times. This may come from a read error, since a much larger clone is one base off. The V gene is TRBV20-1, the J gene TRBJ2-7, with 12 positions matching TRBD2. The CDR3 has 15 amino acids. V was pared by 5 bases and J by 2 bases, with 7 bases of the junction left unmatched. The germline V gene has CDR1 DFQATT and CDR2 SNEGSKA (reference sequence). The DNA of the CDR3 is TGCAGTGCTGCCGGGACTAGCGGGCGAGCCTACGAGCAGTACTTC. It translates to CSAAGTSGRAYEQYF.

CDR3 loop: CASRPRGGHETQYF. Written as DNA, the CDR3 is TGTGCCAGCAGACCTCGGGGGGGCCACGAGACCCAGTACTTC. The V gene is TRBV12-3 or TRBV12-4, the J gene TRBJ2-5; 8 bases map to TRBD2. The CDR3 loop spans 14 amino acids. Trimming removed 6 bases from V and 5 bases from J; junction bases left unmatched: 8.

The V and J genes are TRBV30 and TRBJ2-7; TRBD1 might be the D (6 bases). Germline V CDR1 and CDR2: GTSNPN, SVGIG (reference sequence). The CDR3 totals 11 residues. Trimming left V 5 bases short and J 4 bases short, with 9 bases between. CDR3 in DNA: TGTGCCTGGGGAGGACAGTACGAGCAGTACTTC. It yields the protein CAWGGQYEQYF.

The chain joins TRBV6-1 to TRBJ2-7; a possible D gene is TRBD2 (6 bases). This CDR3 is 13 amino acids long. The V gene's germline CDR1 is MNHNS and CDR2 SASEGT. V was shortened by 7 bases and J by 0 bases, with 10 bases between the two germline ends. The CDR3 DNA reads TGTGCCAGCACGGGACTCTACTCCTACGAGCAGTACTTC. The encoded protein is CASTGLYSYEQYF.

A remark on this clonotype: A much larger clone lies one base from this, so it may be a read error. The chain carries TRBV18 and TRBJ1-6, with D possibly TRBD1 on 6 matching bases. Per germline, CDR1 KGHSH and CDR2 LQKENI. The CDR3 spans 17 residues. The CDR3 sequence: CASSPPSTGTLNSSLHF. CDR3 DNA sequence: TGTGCCAGCTCACCACCGTCGACCGGGACACTAAATTCATCCCTCCACTTT.

This clonotype has a count of ten or more. This chain links TRBV28 with TRBJ2-7; the D is unclear. The CDR3 has 16 amino acids. The V gene lost 2 bases and the J gene lost 2 bases, with 16 bases spanning the gap. Germline loops: CDR1 MDHEN, CDR2 SYDVKM. In DNA, the CDR3 is TGTGCCAGCAGTTTAGTGGAGCGCGAACCAACCTACGAGCAGTACTTC. The encoded protein is CASSLVEREPTYEQYF. Together with reference TRBV28 and TRBJ2-7, the CDR3 gives the full variable domain: DVKVTQSSRYLVKRTGEKVFLECVQDMDHENMFWYRQDPGLGLRLIYFSYDVKMKEKGDIPEGYSVSREKKERFSLILESASTNQTSMYLCASSLVEREPTYEQYFGPGTRLTVT.

Worth noting for this clonotype: With a much larger clone just one base away, this may be a read error. The chain is built from TRBV12-3 or TRBV12-4 and TRBJ1-1; 7 bases are a match to TRBD1. The CDR3 totals 13 residues. CDR3 coding DNA: TGTGCCAGCAGTGTGACAGGGAACACTGAAGCTCTCTTT. This translates into CASSVTGNTEALF.

This clonotype was counted once. V is TRBV20-1 and J is TRBJ2-7, with TRBD1 matching 8 bases. Looked up from germline, CDR1 is DFQATT and CDR2 is SNEGSKA (reference sequence). The ends lost 6 bases at V and 2 bases at J; junction bases unmatched: 6. This CDR3 is 13 amino acids long. CDR3 in amino acids: CSARDRHTYEQYF. CDR3 nucleotides: TGCAGTGCCCGGGACAGGCACACCTACGAGCAGTACTTC.

This clonotype was picked up a small number of times. The CDR3 nucleotides read TGTGCCAGCAGCGGTTTAGCGGGAGGGCCCTCGGACATTCAGTACTTC. Protein sequence: CASSGLAGGPSDIQYF. The chain has TRBV9 and TRBJ2-4; 11 bases align to TRBD2. The ends lost 3 bases at V and 8 bases at J; junction bases unmatched: 10. Germline CDR1 is SGDLS and CDR2 is YYNGEE. The CDR3 length is 16 residues. The whole variable domain, remainder taken from reference TRBV9 and TRBJ2-4, is DSGVTQTPKHLITATGQRVTLRCSPRSGDLSVYWYQQSLDQGLQFLIQYYNGEERAKGNILERFSAQQFPDLHSELNLSSLELGDSALYFCASSGLAGGPSDIQYFGAGTRLSVL.

The V call is TRBV6-1, the J call TRBJ1-6; the match to TRBD1 covers 7 bases. Per germline, CDR1 MNHNS and CDR2 SASEGT. The trim removed 5 bases at V and 6 bases at J, leaving 10 bases unmatched. The CDR3 is made up of 16 amino acids. DNA of the CDR3: TGTGCCAGCAGTCCTACTGGACCAGGGGGTAATTCACCCCTCCACTTT. Translation gives CASSPTGPGGNSPLHF.

This clonotype is labeled as medium-sized. A read error may account for a junction end that differs from germline. The V call is TRBV12-3 or TRBV12-4, the J call TRBJ1-2; maybe TRBD1 (6 bases). The CDR3 loop spans 13 amino acids. The CDR3 nucleotides are TGCGCCAGCAGCTTGGGACAAAACTATGGCTACACCTTC. As protein: CASSLGQNYGYTF.

In its sample, this clonotype was seen many times. V is TRBV12-3 or TRBV12-4 and J is TRBJ2-5, with 7 bases that match TRBD1. With 8 bases clipped from V and 2 bases from J, the junction kept 5 bases outside the gene matches. The CDR3 runs 13 residues. This CDR3 is CASQTGYQETQYF. CDR3 coding DNA: TGTGCCAGCCAGACAGGGTATCAAGAGACCCAGTACTTC.

For this clonotype: A much larger clone sits a single nucleotide away, making a read error possible. The gene calls are TRBV30 and TRBJ1-1; 7 bases fit TRBD1. Germline CDR1 GTSNPN, CDR2 SVGIG (reference sequence). CDR3 length: 13 amino acids. The CDR3 DNA reads as TGTGCCTGGAGTGAAACAGGGGCGGGTTTAGCTTGCTTT. This gives the protein CAWSETGAGLACF.